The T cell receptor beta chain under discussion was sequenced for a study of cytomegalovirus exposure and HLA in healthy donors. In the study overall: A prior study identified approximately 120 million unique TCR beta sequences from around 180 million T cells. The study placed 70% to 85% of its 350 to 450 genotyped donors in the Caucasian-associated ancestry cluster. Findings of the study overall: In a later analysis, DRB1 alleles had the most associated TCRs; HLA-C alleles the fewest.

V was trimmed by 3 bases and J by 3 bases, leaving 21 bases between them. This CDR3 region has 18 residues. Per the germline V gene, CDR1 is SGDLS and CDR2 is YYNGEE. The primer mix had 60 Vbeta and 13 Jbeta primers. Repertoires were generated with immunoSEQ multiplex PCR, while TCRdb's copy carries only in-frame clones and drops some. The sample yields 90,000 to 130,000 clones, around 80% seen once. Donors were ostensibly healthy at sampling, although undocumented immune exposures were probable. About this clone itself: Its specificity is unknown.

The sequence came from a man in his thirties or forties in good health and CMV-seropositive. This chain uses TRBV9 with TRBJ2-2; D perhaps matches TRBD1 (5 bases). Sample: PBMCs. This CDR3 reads CASSDKIWGHGDTGELFF. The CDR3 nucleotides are TGTGCCAGCAGCGATAAGATTTGGGGCCATGGGGACACCGGGGAGCTGTTTTTT.